What follows are 12 T cell receptor beta chains derived from one specimen sequenced in a study of cytomegalovirus exposure and HLA in healthy donors. TCRdb's table, derived via immunoSEQ multiplex PCR, lists solely in-frame clones and lacks some. The sample consists of 85,000 to 130,000 clones, about 87% of them appearing once. Input material: PBMCs. The receptors were gathered from a woman aged 18-29 years in good health and CMV-seropositive.

The chain carries TRBV27 and TRBJ2-7, with a tentative D call TRBD1 (6 bases). The CDR3 totals 17 residues. Germline CDR1 is MNHEY and CDR2 is SMNVEV (reference sequence). Trimming shortened V by 3 bases and J by 0 bases, and 18 bases separated the two germline ends. This CDR3 reads CASSLNQGSQSSYEQYF. The CDR3 coding sequence is TGTGCCAGCAGTTTGAATCAGGGGTCTCAAAGCTCCTACGAGCAGTACTTC.

The chain recombines TRBV7-9 with TRBJ1-4; D not certain. Germline V gene lookup returns CDR1 SEHNR and CDR2 FQNEAQ (reference sequence). The CDR3 has 12 residues. V lost 8 bases to trimming and J lost 8 bases, with 12 bases between them. The CDR3 nucleotides read TGTGCCAGCGGGCGGGATCGGGAAAAACTGTTTTTT. Translating it yields CASGRDREKLFF.

The chain has TRBV25-1 and TRBJ1-1; 7 bases fit TRBD1. Germline V lookup: CDR1 MGHDK, CDR2 SYGVNS. The CDR3 is 13 residues long. Trimming took 7 bases from V and 5 from J; bases not matched to a gene: 7. The CDR3 reads CASNRGVGTEAFF. The CDR3 DNA reads as TGTGCCAGCAACAGGGGCGTGGGAACTGAAGCTTTCTTT.

This clone was seen a few times. This chain connects TRBV6-5 to TRBJ1-4; perhaps TRBD1 as D (6 bases). CDR3 length equals 15 residues. V shed 6 bases and J shed 3 bases, with 14 bases lying between them. Germline CDR1 is MNHEY and CDR2 is SVGAGI. The CDR3 bases are TGTGCCAGCAGGGAATCAGGGGTGGCTAATGAAAAACTGTTTTTT. This sequence encodes CASRESGVANEKLFF.

The chain combines TRBV28 with TRBJ2-5; TRBD1 aligns across 9 bases. The germline V gene has CDR1 MDHEN and CDR2 SYDVKM. This CDR3 has 15 residues. V gave up 3 bases and J gave up 4 bases; unmatched junction bases: 6. This CDR3 reads CASSFTWTGVETQYF. The DNA of the CDR3 is TGTGCCAGCAGTTTCACTTGGACAGGGGTAGAGACCCAGTACTTC.

This clone has just one count. The chain couples TRBV9 to TRBJ2-3; 11 bases are shared with TRBD2. Trimming cost V 2 bases and J 1 base; bases outside gene matches: 9. The CDR3 totals 18 residues. Germline V gene sequence: CDR1 SGDLS, CDR2 YYNGEE. The DNA for the CDR3 is TGTGCCAGCAGCGTCGACCCACTACTAGCGGGGGGCACAGATACGCAGTATTTT. Protein product: CASSVDPLLAGGTDTQYF.

This chain uses TRBV7-9 with TRBJ2-2; D call uncertain. V was shortened by 5 bases and J by 4 bases, with 17 bases between the two germline ends. Germline V gene lookup returns CDR1 SEHNR and CDR2 FQNEAQ (reference sequence). The CDR3 has 16 residues. CDR3 region: CASSPSYFSPTGELFF. Here the CDR3 DNA reads TGTGCCAGCAGCCCATCCTACTTCTCCCCCACCGGGGAGCTGTTTTTT.

In this sample, this clone turned up a few times. J is TRBJ2-7 and V is TRBV29-1, with D possibly matching TRBD1 (6 bases). Germline V CDR1 and CDR2: SQVTM, ANQGSEA. The CDR3 sequence is 13 residues long. The ends were cut back, 4 bases at V and 7 bases at J, with 17 bases in the middle. Here the CDR3 reads CSVADSRFGEQYF. The CDR3, as DNA: TGCAGCGTTGCGGACAGCCGTTTCGGTGAGCAGTACTTC.

This sequence joins TRBV9 and TRBJ2-7; 8 nucleotides line up with TRBD1. CDR1 and CDR2 (germline): SGDLS, YYNGEE. Trimming took 0 bases from V and 2 from J; bases not matched to a gene: 1. The length of the CDR3 is 14 residues. The CDR3 bases are TGTGCCAGCAGCGTAGAGACAGGGGCCTACGAGCAGTACTTC. Protein: CASSVETGAYEQYF.

The chain joins TRBV6-5 to TRBJ1-3; D not resolved. V was trimmed by 6 bases and J by 0 bases, leaving 6 bases between them. This CDR3 has 13 residues. CDR1 and CDR2 (germline): MNHEY, SVGAGI. The CDR3 coding sequence is TGTGCCAGCAGAAGAGACTCTGGAAACACCATATATTTT. Translating it yields CASRRDSGNTIYF.

The chain employs TRBV29-1 and TRBJ2-5, with D maybe TRBD2 (6 bases). Germline-derived CDR1 and CDR2 are SQVTM and ANQGSEA. The CDR3 consists of 13 residues. Trimming stripped 0 bases from V and 2 bases from J, with 7 bases between. The CDR3 sequence: CSVEEGRQETQYF. The CDR3 DNA sequence: TGCAGCGTTGAAGAGGGGAGGCAAGAGACCCAGTACTTC. The full variable domain, rest sourced from reference TRBV29-1 and TRBJ2-5, is SAVISQKPSRDICQRGTSLTIQCQVDSQVTMMFWYRQQPGQSLTLIATANQGSEATYESGFVIDKFPISRPNLTFSTLTVSNMSPEDSSIYLCSVEEGRQETQYFGPGTRLLVL.

The V call is TRBV6-5, the J call TRBJ2-1; 10 bases are shared with TRBD1. The CDR3 extends over 16 amino acids. Per the germline V gene, CDR1 is MNHEY and CDR2 is SVGAGI. V shed 4 bases and J 9 bases; nucleotides not matched to a gene: 12. Here the CDR3 reads CASSSETGTGEAEQFF. The CDR3 DNA reads TGTGCCAGCAGTTCAGAAACCGGGACAGGGGAGGCTGAGCAGTTCTTC.